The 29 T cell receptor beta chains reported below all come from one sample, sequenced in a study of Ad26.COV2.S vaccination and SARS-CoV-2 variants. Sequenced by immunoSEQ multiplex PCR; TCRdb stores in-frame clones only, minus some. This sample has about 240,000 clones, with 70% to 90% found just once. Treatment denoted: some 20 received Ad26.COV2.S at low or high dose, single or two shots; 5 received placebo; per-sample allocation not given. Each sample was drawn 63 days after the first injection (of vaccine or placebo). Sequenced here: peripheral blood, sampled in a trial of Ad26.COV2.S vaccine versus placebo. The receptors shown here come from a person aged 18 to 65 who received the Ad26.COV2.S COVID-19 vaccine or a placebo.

The CDR3 region is CASSTLQGAAEQYF. In DNA, the CDR3 is TGTGCCAGCAGCACCCTACAGGGGGCCGCCGAGCAGTACTTC. This chain links TRBV7-2 with TRBJ2-7, with 9 bases fitting TRBD1. The CDR3 contains 14 residues. Unmatched junction bases numbered 8, after V lost 5 bases and J lost 6 bases. Germline loops: CDR1 SGHTA, CDR2 FQGNSA.

The CDR3 loop is CASSYSGAGVRADTQYF. CDR3 nucleotide sequence: TGTGCCAGCAGTTATTCCGGAGCGGGAGTTAGAGCAGATACGCAGTATTTT. The V and J genes are TRBV9 and TRBJ2-3, with 8 bases aligning to TRBD2. The CDR3 extends over 17 amino acids. V shed 5 bases, J shed 4 bases, and the junction held 15 bases outside the gene matches. CDR1 is SGDLS, CDR2 YYNGEE, per germline.

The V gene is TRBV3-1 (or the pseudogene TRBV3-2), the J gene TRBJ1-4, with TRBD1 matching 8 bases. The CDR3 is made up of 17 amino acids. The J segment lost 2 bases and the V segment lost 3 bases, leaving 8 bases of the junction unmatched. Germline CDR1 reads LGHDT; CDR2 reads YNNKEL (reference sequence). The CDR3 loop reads CASSQTDRGWTNEKLFF. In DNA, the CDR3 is TGTGCCAGCAGCCAGACCGACAGGGGTTGGACTAATGAAAAACTGTTTTTT.

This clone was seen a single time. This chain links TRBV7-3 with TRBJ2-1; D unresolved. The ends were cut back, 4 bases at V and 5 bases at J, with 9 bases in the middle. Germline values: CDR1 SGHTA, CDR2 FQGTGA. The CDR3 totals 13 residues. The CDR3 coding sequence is TGTGCCAGCAGCTCCCGGGTGAACAATGAGCAGTTCTTC. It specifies CASSSRVNNEQFF.

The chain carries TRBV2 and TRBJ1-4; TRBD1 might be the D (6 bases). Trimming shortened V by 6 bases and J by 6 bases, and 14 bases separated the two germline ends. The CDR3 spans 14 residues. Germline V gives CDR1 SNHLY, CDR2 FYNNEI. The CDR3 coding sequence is TGTGCCAGCAGCCCCGGGGGGGGCTATGAAAAACTGTTTTTT. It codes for CASSPGGGYEKLFF.

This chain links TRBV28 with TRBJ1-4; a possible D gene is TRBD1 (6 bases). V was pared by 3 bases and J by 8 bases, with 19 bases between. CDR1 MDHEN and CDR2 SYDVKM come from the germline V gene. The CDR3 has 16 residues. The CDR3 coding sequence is TGTGCCAGCAGTTTGGGGGGGCTAGGGGATGTGGAAAAACTGTTTTTT. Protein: CASSLGGLGDVEKLFF.

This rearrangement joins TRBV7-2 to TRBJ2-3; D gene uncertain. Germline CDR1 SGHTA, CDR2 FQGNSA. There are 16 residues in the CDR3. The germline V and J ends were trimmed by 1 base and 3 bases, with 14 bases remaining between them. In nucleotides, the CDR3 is TGTGCCAGCAGCTTAGAGGTTCTAGTGGTGACAGATACGCAGTATTTT. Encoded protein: CASSLEVLVVTDTQYF.

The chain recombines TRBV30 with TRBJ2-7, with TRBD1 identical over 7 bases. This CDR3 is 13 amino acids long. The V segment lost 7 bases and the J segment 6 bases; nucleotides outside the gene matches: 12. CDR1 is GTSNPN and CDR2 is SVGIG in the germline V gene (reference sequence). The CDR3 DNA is TGTGCCTTCGACTTACAGGGGTCGGGCGAGCAGTACTTC. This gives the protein CAFDLQGSGEQYF. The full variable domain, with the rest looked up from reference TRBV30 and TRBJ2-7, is SQTIHQWPATLVQPVGSPLSLECTVEGTSNPNLYWYRQAAGRGLQLLFYSVGIGQISSEVPQNLSASRPQDRQFILSSKKLLLSDSGFYLCAFDLQGSGEQYFGPGTRLTVT.

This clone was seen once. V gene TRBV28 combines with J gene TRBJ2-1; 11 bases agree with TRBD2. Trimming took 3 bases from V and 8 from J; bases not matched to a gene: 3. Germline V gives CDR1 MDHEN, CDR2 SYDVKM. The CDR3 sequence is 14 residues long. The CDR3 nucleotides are TGTGCCAGCAGTTTCAGTAGCGGGAGGGATGAGCAGTTCTTC. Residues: CASSFSSGRDEQFF.

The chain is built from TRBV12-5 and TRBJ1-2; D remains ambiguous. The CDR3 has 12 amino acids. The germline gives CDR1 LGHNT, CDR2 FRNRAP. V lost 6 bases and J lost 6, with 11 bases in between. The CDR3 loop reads CASGLGRDGYTF. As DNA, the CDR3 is TGTGCTAGTGGGCTCGGCCGGGATGGCTACACCTTC.

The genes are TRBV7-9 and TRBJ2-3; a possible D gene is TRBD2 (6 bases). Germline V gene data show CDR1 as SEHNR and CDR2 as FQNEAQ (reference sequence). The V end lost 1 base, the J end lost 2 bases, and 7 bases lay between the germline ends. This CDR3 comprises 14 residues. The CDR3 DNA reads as TGTGCCAGCAGCTTAGGACTAGACACAGATACGCAGTATTTT. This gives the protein CASSLGLDTDTQYF.

CDR3 sequence: CASSWEGANTEAFF. CDR3 coding DNA: TGCGCCAGCAGCTGGGAGGGGGCGAACACTGAAGCTTTCTTT. This chain uses TRBV5-1 with TRBJ1-1, with TRBD1 identical over 7 bases. In germline, CDR1 is SGHRS, CDR2 YFSETQ. This CDR3 region has 14 residues. J was trimmed by 1 base and V by 3 bases; bases with no gene match: 3.

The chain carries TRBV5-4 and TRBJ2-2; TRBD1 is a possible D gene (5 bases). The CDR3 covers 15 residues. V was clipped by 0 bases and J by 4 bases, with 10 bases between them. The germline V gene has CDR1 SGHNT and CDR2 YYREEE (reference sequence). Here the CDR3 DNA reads TGTGCCAGCAGCTTGGAACCAGGGCGCACCGGGGAGCTGTTTTTT. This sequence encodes CASSLEPGRTGELFF.

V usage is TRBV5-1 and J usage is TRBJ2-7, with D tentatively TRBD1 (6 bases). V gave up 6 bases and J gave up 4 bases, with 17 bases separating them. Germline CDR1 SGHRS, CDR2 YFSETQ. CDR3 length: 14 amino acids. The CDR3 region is CASTLREGVYEQYF. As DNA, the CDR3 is TGCGCCAGCACCCTAAGAGAGGGGGTGTACGAGCAGTACTTC.

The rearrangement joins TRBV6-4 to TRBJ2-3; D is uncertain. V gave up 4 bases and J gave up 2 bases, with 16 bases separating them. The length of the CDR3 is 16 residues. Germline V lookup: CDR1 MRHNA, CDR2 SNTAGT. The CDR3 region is CASSARPGSPTDTQYF. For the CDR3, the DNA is TGTGCCAGCAGTGCGCGACCCGGGTCCCCCACAGATACGCAGTATTTT.

DNA of the CDR3: TGTGCCAGTAGTGGAAGCAGCTATGGCTACACCTTC. Translated, it gives CASSGSSYGYTF. V is TRBV19 and J is TRBJ1-2; D is uncertain. V lost 5 bases, J lost 4 bases, and 8 bases lay in between. This CDR3 is 12 amino acids long. CDR1 LNHDA and CDR2 SQIVND come from the germline V gene (reference sequence).

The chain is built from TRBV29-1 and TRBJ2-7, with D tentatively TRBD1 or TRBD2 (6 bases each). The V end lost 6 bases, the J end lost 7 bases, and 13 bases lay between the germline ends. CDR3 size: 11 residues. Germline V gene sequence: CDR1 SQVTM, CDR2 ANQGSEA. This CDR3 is CSVGGLLEQYF. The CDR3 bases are TGCAGCGTGGGGGGCCTTTTAGAGCAGTACTTC.

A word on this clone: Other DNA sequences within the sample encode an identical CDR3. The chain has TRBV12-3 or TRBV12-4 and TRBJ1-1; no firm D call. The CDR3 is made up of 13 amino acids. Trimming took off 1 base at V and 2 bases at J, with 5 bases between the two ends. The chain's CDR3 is CASSLDLNTEAFF. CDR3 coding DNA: TGTGCCAGCAGTTTAGATCTCAACACTGAAGCTTTCTTT.

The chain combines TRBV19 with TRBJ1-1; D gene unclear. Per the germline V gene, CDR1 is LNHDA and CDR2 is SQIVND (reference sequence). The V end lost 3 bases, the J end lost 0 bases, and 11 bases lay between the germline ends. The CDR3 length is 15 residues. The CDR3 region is CASSINRRMNTEAFF. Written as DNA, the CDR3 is TGTGCCAGTAGTATTAATAGACGGATGAACACTGAAGCTTTCTTT.

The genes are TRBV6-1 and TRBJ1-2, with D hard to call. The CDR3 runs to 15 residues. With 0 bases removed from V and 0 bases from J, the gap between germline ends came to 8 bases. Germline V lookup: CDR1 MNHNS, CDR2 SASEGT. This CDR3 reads CASSEAGQANYGYTF. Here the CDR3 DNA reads TGTGCCAGCAGTGAAGCAGGCCAGGCTAACTATGGCTACACCTTC.

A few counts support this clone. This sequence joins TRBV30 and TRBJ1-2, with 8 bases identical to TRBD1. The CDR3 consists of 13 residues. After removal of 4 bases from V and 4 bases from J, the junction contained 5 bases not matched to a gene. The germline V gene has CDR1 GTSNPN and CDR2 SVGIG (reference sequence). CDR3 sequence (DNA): TGTGCCTGGACCGACCAGGGGGCCTATGGCTACACCTTC. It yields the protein CAWTDQGAYGYTF.

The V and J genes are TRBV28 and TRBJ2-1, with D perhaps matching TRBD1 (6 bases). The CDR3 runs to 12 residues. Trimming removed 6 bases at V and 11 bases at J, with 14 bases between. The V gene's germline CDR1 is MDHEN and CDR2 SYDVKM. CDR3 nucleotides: TGTGCCAGCAGGGCAGGGGCTGGGAAGCAGTTCTTC. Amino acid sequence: CASRAGAGKQFF.

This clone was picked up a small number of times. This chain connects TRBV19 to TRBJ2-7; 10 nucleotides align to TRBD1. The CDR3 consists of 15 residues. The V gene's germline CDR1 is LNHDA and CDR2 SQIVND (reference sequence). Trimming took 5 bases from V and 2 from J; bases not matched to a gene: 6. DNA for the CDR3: TGTGCCAGTAGTTTATGGACAGGGGGAACCTACGAGCAGTACTTC. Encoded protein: CASSLWTGGTYEQYF.

CDR3 loop: CASSLDSSYEQYF. The CDR3 DNA reads TGTGCCAGCAGCTTGGACTCCTCCTACGAGCAGTACTTC. V usage is TRBV7-3 and J usage is TRBJ2-7; D might be TRBD2 (5 bases). The CDR3 is 13 amino acids. Germline values: CDR1 SGHTA, CDR2 FQGTGA. V lost 3 bases and J 0 bases, leaving 6 bases between the germline ends.

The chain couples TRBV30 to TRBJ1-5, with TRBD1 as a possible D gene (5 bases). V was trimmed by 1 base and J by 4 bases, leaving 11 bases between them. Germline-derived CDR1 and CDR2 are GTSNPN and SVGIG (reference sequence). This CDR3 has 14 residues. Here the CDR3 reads CAWSGGLENQPQHF. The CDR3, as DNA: TGTGCCTGGAGTGGGGGGTTGGAGAATCAGCCCCAGCATTTT.

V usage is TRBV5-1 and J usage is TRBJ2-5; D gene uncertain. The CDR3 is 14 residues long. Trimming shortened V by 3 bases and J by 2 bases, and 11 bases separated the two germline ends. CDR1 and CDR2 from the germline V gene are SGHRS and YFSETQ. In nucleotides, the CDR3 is TGCGCCAGCAGCTCCCACACCTTACAAGAGACCCAGTACTTC. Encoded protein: CASSSHTLQETQYF.

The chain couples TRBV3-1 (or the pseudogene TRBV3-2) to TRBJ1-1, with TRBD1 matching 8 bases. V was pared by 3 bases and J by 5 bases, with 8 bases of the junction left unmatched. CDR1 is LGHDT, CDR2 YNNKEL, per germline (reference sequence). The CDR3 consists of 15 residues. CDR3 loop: CASSQPQGVLTEAFF. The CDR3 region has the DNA TGTGCCAGCAGCCAGCCACAGGGGGTTTTGACTGAAGCTTTCTTT.

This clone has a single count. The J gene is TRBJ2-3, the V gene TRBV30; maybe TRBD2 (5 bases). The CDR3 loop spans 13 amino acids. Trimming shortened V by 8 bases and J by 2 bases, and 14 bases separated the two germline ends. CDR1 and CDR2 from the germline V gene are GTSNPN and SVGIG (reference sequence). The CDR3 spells CAGARGNTDTQYF. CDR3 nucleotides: TGTGCCGGCGCCCGGGGAAACACAGATACGCAGTATTTT.

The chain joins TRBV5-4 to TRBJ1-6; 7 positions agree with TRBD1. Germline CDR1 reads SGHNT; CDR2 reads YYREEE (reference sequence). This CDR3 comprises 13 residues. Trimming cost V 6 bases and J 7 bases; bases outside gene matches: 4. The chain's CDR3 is CASNDRENSPLHF. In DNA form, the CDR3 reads TGTGCCAGCAACGACAGGGAGAATTCACCCCTCCACTTT.